This paragraph reports one TCR beta chain. Its antigen is unidentified. This record belongs to a study of a mutant IDH1 vaccine in newly diagnosed glioma. TCRdb keeps only in-frame clones here, not all; method: immunoSEQ multiplex PCR. In the table there are approximately 12,000 clones, about four fifths of which are singletons. General study results and limits: Vaccine-induced immune responses occurred in 90% to 95% of patients.

The CDR3 contains 15 residues. Germline V CDR1 and CDR2: MNHEY, SVGAGI. V was clipped by 0 bases and J by 6 bases; unmatched bases: 4. Regarding time point: week 47, end of study. What each vaccine dose contained was 300 ug of mutant IDH1 20-mer peptide, accompanied by topical imiquimod. This TCR was sampled from a man between 25 and 39 years old with glioma. The sample in question was PBMCs, obtained from a glioma patient whose treatment included an IDH1 peptide vaccine. The gene calls are TRBV6-5 and TRBJ1-1, with 10 nucleotides matching TRBD1. As DNA, the CDR3 is TGTGCCAGCAGTTACTCCCGGGACAGGGGCGCTGAAGCTTTCTTT. It specifies CASSYSRDRGAEAFF.